This TCR beta chain was observed in a study of cytomegalovirus exposure and HLA in healthy donors. The PCR was carried out with 60 Vbeta primers and 13 Jbeta primers. Clones were read by immunoSEQ multiplex PCR, and TCRdb kept only the in-frame ones, dropping some. The table records 130,000 or so clones, over 70% of them present only once. This CDR3 is built from 16 residues. The V gene end was trimmed by 1 base and the J gene end by 1 base; junction bases not matched to a gene: 4. Germline V CDR1 and CDR2: SEHNR, FQNEAQ (reference sequence). On this clone itself: The antigen remains undetermined.

Study conclusions and caveats: Previously analyzed data showed that most TCR beta V segments were productive at a frequency of about 90% or about 30%. Some public TCRs appeared in many individuals, while most sequences were rare.

The sequenced sample consisted of PBMCs. The TCR sequence derives from a man between 25 and 39 years old in good health and CMV-seronegative. The chain joins TRBV7-9 to TRBJ1-1; 9 bases fit TRBD1. The CDR3 region has the DNA TGTGCCAGCAGCTTAGACCCGGGACAGGGGAACACTGAAGCTTTCTTT. Translating it yields CASSLDPGQGNTEAFF.